These 7 T cell receptor beta chains came from one sample sequenced in a study of neurological immune-mediated disorders. Time point here: technical triplicate 3. Via MiXCR, TCRdb re-called the 5' RACE reads, giving one row per CDR3 protein. Of some 48,000 distinct CDR3 sequences in the sample, roughly 21% were seen once. Specimen: PBMCs. The receptor set was obtained from a man between 60 and 75 years old with HTLV-1-associated myelopathy (HAM/TSP).

This clonotype was detected ten times or more. The CDR3 DNA follows: TGCAGTGCCGGCGGACAGAATCAGCCCCAGCATTTT. Translating it yields CSAGGQNQPQHF. This rearrangement joins TRBV20-1 to TRBJ1-5; maybe TRBD1 (6 bases). The length of the CDR3 is 12 residues. The V end lost 6 bases, the J end lost 4 bases, and 10 bases lay between the germline ends. Germline-derived CDR1 and CDR2 are DFQATT and SNEGSKA (reference sequence).

This clonotype was seen ten or more times. The chain is built from TRBV5-1 and TRBJ2-7; no reliable D call. Per the germline V gene, CDR1 is SGHRS and CDR2 is YFSETQ. There are 15 residues in the CDR3. The V and J ends lost 0 bases and 6 bases respectively, with 16 bases between them. CDR3 residues: CASSLASAGPGEQYF. The CDR3 nucleotides read TGCGCCAGCAGCTTGGCCTCGGCCGGCCCGGGCGAGCAGTACTTC.

This clonotype has at least ten counts. The rearrangement links TRBV6-6 to TRBJ1-4; TRBD1 agrees at 8 bases. CDR1 and CDR2 (germline): MNHNY, SVGAGI (reference sequence). The CDR3 length is 14 residues. V lost 0 bases to trimming and J lost 7 bases; unmatched junction nucleotides: 1. CDR3 sequence (DNA): TGTGCCAGCAGTTACTCTGGACAGGGTGAAAAACTGTTTTTT. Translated, it gives CASSYSGQGEKLFF.

There are many counts of this clonotype. V and J are TRBV5-1 and TRBJ2-7; 10 bases are a match to TRBD1. The V segment lost 5 bases and the J segment 5 bases; nucleotides outside the gene matches: 10. The CDR3 has 15 residues. Germline V gene sequence: CDR1 SGHRS, CDR2 YFSETQ. CDR3 loop: CASRETGTGDHEQYF. The CDR3 DNA is TGCGCCAGCAGGGAGACCGGGACAGGGGACCACGAGCAGTACTTC.

This clonotype appeared many times. The chain recombines TRBV5-6 with TRBJ2-1; 7 nucleotides agree with TRBD2. CDR3 size: 20 residues. The junction had 16 bases not matched to a gene; V was cut back by 1 base and J by 0 bases. In germline, CDR1 is SGHDT, CDR2 YYEEEE. The CDR3 DNA reads TGTGCCAGCAGCTTGTCGGCCGGATGGGGGAGGGAGAGCTCCTACAATGAGCAGTTCTTC. Amino acids: CASSLSAGWGRESSYNEQFF.

This clonotype occurred many times. The chain joins TRBV10-1 to TRBJ2-1; possibly TRBD1 for D (5 bases). The CDR3 spans 16 residues. V was shortened by 2 bases and J by 2 bases, with 13 bases between the two germline ends. Germline CDR1 is WNHNN and CDR2 is SYGVQD (reference sequence). CDR3 DNA: TGCGCCAGCAGTGAGCTGGCCAGGGTGACCTACAATGAGCAGTTCTTC. This encodes CASSELARVTYNEQFF.

The table lists this clonotype with a few counts. V usage is TRBV10-3 and J usage is TRBJ2-5, with D unclear. Trimming pared 0 bases from V and 7 bases from J, leaving 12 bases between. CDR3 length: 14 residues. The germline gives CDR1 ENHRY, CDR2 SYGVKD. The CDR3 DNA sequence: TGTGCCATCAGTGAGTCGTATCAGACCGGGACCCAGTACTTC. This translates into CAISESYQTGTQYF.